Sequencing of this T cell receptor (beta chain) was carried out in a study of OX40 agonist ivuxolimab in advanced cancers. Looking at the study overall: Ivuxolimab, an antibody that agonizes OX40 (CD134), was administered to the patients.

The sample holds one count of this clone. The antigen is undetermined. General study findings and limits: Compared with CD4+, CD8+ T cells on average had more expanded clones.

Method: immunoSEQ multiplex PCR; TCRdb's copy keeps in-frame clones and lacks some. The data show roughly 60,000 clones, 94% seen once. Trimming cost V 2 bases and J 5 bases, with 8 bases left between them. The CDR3 runs 13 residues. Germline CDR1 MNHEY, CDR2 SMNVEV (reference sequence). Sequences were derived from CD4+ or CD8+ T cells sorted from blood, sampled in a trial of the OX40 agonist ivuxolimab. This sequence was found in an adult with an advanced solid tumor such as melanoma, head and neck, liver or kidney cancer. The rearrangement links TRBV27 to TRBJ2-3; TRBD1 might be the D (5 bases). The DNA for the CDR3 is TGTGCCAGCAGTTTAACAGGTGGAGATACGCAGTATTTT. Translated: CASSLTGGDTQYF.